This is a list of T cell receptor beta chains from one sample in a study of blood T cells in healthy people across ages. TCRdb recomputed calls from the 5' RACE reads with MiXCR, one row per CDR3 protein. The sample consists of nearly 800,000 distinct CDR3 sequences, more than 20% of them appearing once. This same sample was also part of a study on T cells of mothers and their children.

The sample taken for sequencing was blood. The receptors derive from a boy aged 5-17 years in good health. Both conserved end residues are trimmed from each CDR3. The order of the fields is clone size, V gene, CDR3 length, CDR3 protein. Where a row states a size, it is once, few, many or the class of an expanded clone; other rows omit it.

-	TRBV9	14	ASSDGQGPSDQPQH
-	TRBV6-1	13	ASSASLRVNTEAF
few	TRBV5-1	11	ASQDSYSYEQY
few	TRBV5-1	14	ASSLGLQSSYNEQF
-	TRBV20-1	13	SASRPGGRNTEAF
few	TRBV5-1	18	ASSLAGRLVGETGTDTQY
many	TRBV7-3	10	ASSFRAGELF
-	TRBV7-9	12	ATLPLWAGETQY
few	TRBV4-3	18	ASSPTTTGQGIPGANVLT
few	TRBV7-2	12	ASSLTGINSPLH
-	TRBV4-3	11	ASSQTLVSEAF
-	TRBV7-2	13	ASSLEAGGLEEQF
few	TRBV29-1	13	SVLGTGYRTDTQY
few	TRBV12-5	11	ASGSANTGELF
-	TRBV25-1	11	ASSKQGLRSYT
-	TRBV20-1	10	SPGQGNTEAF
few	TRBV6-2/TRBV6-3	10	ASNNNQETQY
-	TRBV12-3/TRBV12-4	9	AARQGYEQY
few	TRBV7-3	15	ASSLIRARRANTEAF
few	TRBV7-9	10	ASSHEGSEQY
-	TRBV5-1	14	ASSSDQHLTTDTQY
few	TRBV9	14	ASSVARTKGANVLT
-	TRBV20-1	10	SAKRGGETQY
-	TRBV29-1	8	SVASGEQF
few	TRBV7-2	13	ASSTHPTGVYGYT
-	TRBV7-3	13	ASSLRTGKGNEQF
-	TRBV4-3	15	ASSQVPRLAGNNEQF
-	TRBV6-1	13	ASRSGGSGANVLT
-	TRBV28	11	ASSLPSNTEAF
few	TRBV20-1	10	SARDRAETQY
-	TRBV5-1	14	ASSWTSGGAYNEQF
-	TRBV2	13	ASTDPGGGTGELF
-	TRBV20-1	13	SARRTSGGTDTQY
-	TRBV29-1	13	SAQVKPGSAYEQY
-	TRBV21-1	15	ASSKEEGETLNTEAF
few	TRBV2	13	ASNRDSYSTDTQY
-	TRBV28	12	ASSLSGWWETQY
-	TRBV7-9	14	ASSLAPGQGVHEQY
once	TRBV11-2	12	ASNSTRGWETQY
-	TRBV6-1	15	ASSTPGQGRGNTEAF
few	TRBV9	13	ASSVTDRGQVEQY
few	TRBV13	12	ASRPLESSYEQY
-	TRBV13	13	ASSLMGQGNSPLH
few	TRBV5-1	12	ASSPGTNLETQY
-	TRBV20-1	11	FPGTGSNYGYT
few	TRBV6-1	13	ASSELTIAKNIQY
few	TRBV6-6	11	ASSYGGGVGYT
few	TRBV7-8	13	ASSSDRVYTDTQY
-	TRBV6-2/TRBV6-3	12	ASRILGGNTEAF
-	TRBV10-3	17	AISDPNRPTGVPNQPQH
-	TRBV6-6	13	ASRDRDSFGDTQY